The TCR beta chain under discussion was sequenced for a study of CD8 T cells in Susac syndrome. The multiple sclerosis control group consisted of treatment-naive patients whose relapsing-remitting disease, which was either stable or active, fulfilled revised McDonald criteria. TEMRA cells were enriched by FACS, and CD4+ and CD8+ T cells were negatively isolated. A quantity of about 0.45 to 1 ug RNA underwent reverse transcription using random hexamers. Amplification of TCR beta CDR3 used immunoSEQ multiplex PCR across 54 Vbeta and 13 Jbeta. TCRdb itself ran the immunoSEQ multiplex PCR reads through MiXCR, one entry per CDR3 protein. Of some 220,000 distinct CDR3 sequences listed, roughly 96% are singletons. CDR3 length: 13 residues. CDR1 is DFQATT, CDR2 SNEGSKA, per germline (reference sequence). Deletions cut 8 bases from V and 5 bases from J, with 18 bases between.

This TCR derives from a human donor with multiple sclerosis. Sequenced: CD4+ T cells from PBMCs. The chain employs TRBV20-1 and TRBJ1-1; weak D call: TRBD1 (5 bases). CDR3: CSPQLRQYTEAFF. Written as DNA, the CDR3 is TGCAGTCCACAACTTCGACAGTATACTGAAGCTTTCTTT.